These 19 T cell receptor beta chains share one sample of origin, sequenced in a study of blood T cell repertoires in COVID-19. Profiling relied on immunoSEQ multiplex PCR, and the TCRdb table lists in-frame clones only, not all of them. The table has roughly 230,000 clones, 82% seen once. The source material was PBMCs or T cells enriched from blood (not recorded which). These receptors all stem from a woman in her sixties or seventies who had recovered from COVID-19.

This clone appeared a single time. The J gene is TRBJ2-7, the V gene TRBV29-1, with a weak D call TRBD2 (7 bases). V was clipped by 4 bases and J by 6 bases, with 16 bases between them. Germline CDR1 is SQVTM and CDR2 is ANQGSEA. CDR3 length equals 13 residues. The CDR3, as DNA: TGCAGCGTTGGGGGGGGGCGCTCAGGCGAGCAGTACTTC. This translates into CSVGGGRSGEQYF.

The rearrangement uses TRBV2 and TRBJ2-1; 8 bases are shared with TRBD1. This CDR3 region has 11 residues. Germline assignment: CDR1 SNHLY and CDR2 FYNNEI. With V trimmed by 8 bases and J by 10 bases, 4 bases remained unmatched. The CDR3: CASDPGGEQFF. In DNA, the CDR3 is TGTGCCAGCGACCCAGGGGGCGAGCAGTTCTTC.

This sequence joins TRBV9 and TRBJ2-1; 7 bases match TRBD2. The germline CDR1 and CDR2 sequences are SGDLS and YYNGEE. The ends lost 0 bases at V and 9 bases at J; junction bases unmatched: 6. The CDR3 runs to 14 residues. The chain's CDR3 is CASSVGLAVTEQFF. In DNA, the CDR3 is TGTGCCAGCAGCGTAGGCCTAGCGGTAACTGAGCAGTTCTTC.

This clone was seen once. V is TRBV11-2 and J is TRBJ2-1; the match to TRBD2 covers 9 bases. The CDR3 is 13 residues long. V lost 5 bases and J lost 6; bases outside the gene matches: 2. The germline CDR1 and CDR2 sequences are SGHAT and FQNNGV. The CDR3 DNA reads TGTGCCAGCAGCCCGGGACTAGCCAATGAGCAGTTCTTC. Protein: CASSPGLANEQFF. The full variable domain, in which reference TRBV11-2 and TRBJ2-1 provide the parts outside the CDR3, is EAGVAQSPRYKIIEKRQSVAFWCNPISGHATLYWYQQILGQGPKLLIQFQNNGVVDDSQLPKDRFSAERLKGVDSTLKIQPAKLEDSAVYLCASSPGLANEQFFGPGTRLTVL.

The chain combines TRBV14 with TRBJ2-3, with 8 bases identical to TRBD1. The CDR3 runs 14 residues. Germline V gene data show CDR1 as SGHDN and CDR2 as FVKESK. V dropped 5 bases and J dropped 4; count of bases not matched to a gene: 5. CDR3 DNA sequence: TGTGCCAGCAGCGGACAGGGTCCCCCAGATACGCAGTATTTT. Protein product: CASSGQGPPDTQYF.

This clone was observed a single time. V gene TRBV6-1 combines with J gene TRBJ2-3; D possibly corresponds to TRBD2 (7 bases). Germline lookup yields CDR1 MNHNS and CDR2 SASEGT. This CDR3 contains 15 residues. V dropped 3 bases and J dropped 2 bases, with 12 bases sitting between them. CDR3 nucleotide sequence: TGTGCCAGCAGTGACCGGGGGGCTTACACAGATACGCAGTATTTT. This sequence encodes CASSDRGAYTDTQYF.

V gene TRBV7-9 combines with J gene TRBJ2-5, with 11 positions matching TRBD1. The CDR3 is 14 residues long. V was pared by 5 bases and J by 4 bases, with 3 bases of the junction left unmatched. Per germline, CDR1 SEHNR and CDR2 FQNEAQ (reference sequence). The CDR3 loop reads CASSAGTGGETQYF. CDR3 bases: TGTGCCAGCAGCGCTGGGACAGGGGGAGAGACCCAGTACTTC.

The V and J genes are TRBV3-1 (or the pseudogene TRBV3-2) and TRBJ2-3; 11 bases are shared with TRBD2. The CDR3 extends over 16 amino acids. Germline V lookup: CDR1 LGHDT, CDR2 YNNKEL (reference sequence). J was trimmed by 6 bases and V by 0 bases; bases with no gene match: 5. CDR3 loop: CASSQDLLAGVDTQYF. The CDR3 coding sequence is TGTGCCAGCAGCCAAGACCTACTAGCGGGAGTGGATACGCAGTATTTT.

This clone was detected only once. The genes are TRBV9 and TRBJ1-1; TRBD1 might be the D (6 bases). The germline V gene has CDR1 SGDLS and CDR2 YYNGEE. V was clipped by 5 bases and J by 8 bases, with 19 bases between them. CDR3 size: 14 residues. The CDR3 here is CASSAGGRRVEAFF. DNA of the CDR3: TGTGCCAGCAGTGCGGGGGGCAGGAGAGTGGAAGCTTTCTTT.

The chain uses TRBV5-1 and TRBJ1-6; D ambiguous. The CDR3 sequence is 14 residues long. The germline V and J ends were trimmed by 4 bases and 7 bases, with 12 bases remaining between them. Germline CDR1 and CDR2: SGHRS and YFSETQ. The CDR3, as DNA: TGCGCCAGCAGCGGCGGAGGAGGGAATTCACCCCTCCACTTT. It translates to CASSGGGGNSPLHF.

The chain recombines TRBV5-4 with TRBJ2-3; 11 nucleotides line up with TRBD2. Germline lookup yields CDR1 SGHNT and CDR2 YYREEE (reference sequence). The CDR3 sequence is 16 residues long. The V gene end was trimmed by 4 bases and the J gene end by 1 base; junction bases not matched to a gene: 5. This CDR3 is CASSRIAGGGTDTQYF. For the CDR3, the DNA is TGTGCCAGCAGCAGAATAGCGGGGGGGGGCACAGATACGCAGTATTTT.

The sample holds one count of this clone. The rearrangement links TRBV27 to TRBJ2-1; TRBD2 is a possible D gene (5 bases). The V gene lost 5 bases and the J gene lost 8 bases, with 19 bases spanning the gap. CDR1 MNHEY and CDR2 SMNVEV come from the germline V gene (reference sequence). This CDR3 contains 15 residues. The chain's CDR3 is CASSRRTDFKDEQFF. The CDR3 DNA reads TGTGCCAGCAGTCGTCGGACTGACTTCAAGGATGAGCAGTTCTTC.

The rearrangement joins TRBV6-5 to TRBJ2-1, with 11 bases matching TRBD1. With V trimmed by 2 bases and J by 9 bases, 6 bases remained unmatched. Germline assignment: CDR1 MNHEY and CDR2 SVGAGI. The CDR3 sequence is 15 residues long. Written as DNA, the CDR3 is TGTGCCAGCAGTTACCGAGGACAGGGGGCCAGTGAGCAGTTCTTC. Amino acid sequence: CASSYRGQGASEQFF.

This sequence joins TRBV28 and TRBJ1-6; tentative D call: TRBD1 (6 bases). The germline V gene encodes CDR1 MDHEN and CDR2 SYDVKM. The CDR3 consists of 13 residues. The V end lost 6 bases, the J end lost 14 bases, and 17 bases lay between the germline ends. CDR3 bases: TGTGCCAGCAGCATAAGACAGGCTTCTACCCTCCACTTT. Encoded protein: CASSIRQASTLHF.

About this clone itself: This is likely a read error, given that the CDR3 carries no conserved phenylalanine or tryptophan at its end. It is unclear where the CDR3 begins or ends on the DNA, so no DNA is shown, and the CDR3 is as TCRdb lists it. This chain uses TRBV7-2 with TRBJ2-7; TRBD2, the table's D call, lacks a check against the DNA. Per the germline V gene, CDR1 is SGHTA and CDR2 is FQGNSA. The CDR3 has 13 amino acids, counting both end residues. CDR3 sequence reads: CASSFRGGASLRG.

The J gene is TRBJ2-7, the V gene TRBV4-2; 8 bases fit TRBD2. The CDR3 has 17 amino acids. CDR1 is LGHNA and CDR2 is YNFKEQ in the germline V gene. With V trimmed by 2 bases and J by 4 bases, 13 bases remained unmatched. CDR3 sequence reads: CASSQILGRSGGYEQYF. The CDR3 DNA reads as TGTGCCAGCAGCCAAATCCTCGGGCGGAGCGGGGGTTACGAGCAGTACTTC.

J is TRBJ1-2 and V is TRBV4-1, with 7 positions matching TRBD1. Germline CDR1 MGHRA, CDR2 YSYEKL. With 0 bases clipped from V and 4 bases from J, the junction kept 11 bases outside the gene matches. The CDR3 loop spans 17 amino acids. CDR3 sequence: CASSQEGQGGGTYGYTF. CDR3 nucleotides: TGCGCCAGCAGCCAAGAAGGGCAGGGGGGAGGAACCTATGGCTACACCTTC.

V and J are TRBV5-1 and TRBJ1-2; tentatively, D is TRBD1 (5 bases). The CDR3 is 12 residues long. V was trimmed by 4 bases and J by 5 bases, leaving 9 bases between them. The germline gives CDR1 SGHRS, CDR2 YFSETQ. The CDR3 sequence: CASSTTEYGYTF. CDR3 sequence (DNA): TGCGCCAGCAGCACGACAGAATATGGCTACACCTTC.

V gene TRBV6-5 combines with J gene TRBJ1-1; D not resolved. This CDR3 region has 15 residues. Trimming removed 5 bases at V and 3 bases at J, with 16 bases between. The germline gives CDR1 MNHEY, CDR2 SVGAGI. The CDR3, as DNA: TGTGCCAGCAGTCCACGGACCCCGAGGGACACTGAAGCTTTCTTT. The encoded protein is CASSPRTPRDTEAFF.